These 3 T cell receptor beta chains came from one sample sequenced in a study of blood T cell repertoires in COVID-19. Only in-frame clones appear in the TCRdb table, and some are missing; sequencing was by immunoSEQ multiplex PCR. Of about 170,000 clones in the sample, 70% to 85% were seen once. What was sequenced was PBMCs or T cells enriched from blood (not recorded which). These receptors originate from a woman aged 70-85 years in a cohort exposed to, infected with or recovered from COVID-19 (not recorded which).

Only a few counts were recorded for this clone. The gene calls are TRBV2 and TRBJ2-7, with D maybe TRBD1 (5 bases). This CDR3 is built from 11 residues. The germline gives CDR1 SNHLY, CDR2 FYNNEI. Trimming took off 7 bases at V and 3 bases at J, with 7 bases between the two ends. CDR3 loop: CASTGNYEQYF. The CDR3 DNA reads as TGTGCCAGCACAGGGAACTACGAGCAGTACTTC.

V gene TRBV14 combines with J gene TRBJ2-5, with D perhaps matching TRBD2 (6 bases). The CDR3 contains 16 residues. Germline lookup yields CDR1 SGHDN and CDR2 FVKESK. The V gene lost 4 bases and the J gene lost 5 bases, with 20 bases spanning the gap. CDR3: CASSPHSEWSGETQYF. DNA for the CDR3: TGTGCCAGCAGCCCCCACTCGGAATGGAGCGGGGAGACCCAGTACTTC.

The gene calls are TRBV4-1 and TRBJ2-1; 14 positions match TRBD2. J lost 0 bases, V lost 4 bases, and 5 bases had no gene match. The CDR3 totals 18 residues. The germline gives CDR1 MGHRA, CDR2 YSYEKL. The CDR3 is CASSLGLAGGPSYNEQFF. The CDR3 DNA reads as TGCGCCAGCAGCCTCGGACTAGCGGGAGGCCCCTCCTACAATGAGCAGTTCTTC.